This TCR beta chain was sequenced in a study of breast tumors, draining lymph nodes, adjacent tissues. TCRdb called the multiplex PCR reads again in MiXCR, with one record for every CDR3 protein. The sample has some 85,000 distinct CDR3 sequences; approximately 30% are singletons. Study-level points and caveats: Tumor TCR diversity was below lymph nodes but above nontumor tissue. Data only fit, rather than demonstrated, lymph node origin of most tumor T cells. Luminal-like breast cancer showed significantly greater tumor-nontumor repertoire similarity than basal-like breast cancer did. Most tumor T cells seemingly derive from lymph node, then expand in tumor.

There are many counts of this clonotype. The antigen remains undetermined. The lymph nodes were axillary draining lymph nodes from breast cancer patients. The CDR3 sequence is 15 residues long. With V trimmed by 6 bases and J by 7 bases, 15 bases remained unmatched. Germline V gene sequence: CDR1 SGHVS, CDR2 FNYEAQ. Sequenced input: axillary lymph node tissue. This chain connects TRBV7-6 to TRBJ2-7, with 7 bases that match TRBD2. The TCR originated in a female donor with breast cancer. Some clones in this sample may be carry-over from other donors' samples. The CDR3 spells CASSRSPGRAGEQYF. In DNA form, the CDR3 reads TGTGCCAGCAGTCGTAGTCCGGGGAGGGCTGGAGAGCAGTACTTC.